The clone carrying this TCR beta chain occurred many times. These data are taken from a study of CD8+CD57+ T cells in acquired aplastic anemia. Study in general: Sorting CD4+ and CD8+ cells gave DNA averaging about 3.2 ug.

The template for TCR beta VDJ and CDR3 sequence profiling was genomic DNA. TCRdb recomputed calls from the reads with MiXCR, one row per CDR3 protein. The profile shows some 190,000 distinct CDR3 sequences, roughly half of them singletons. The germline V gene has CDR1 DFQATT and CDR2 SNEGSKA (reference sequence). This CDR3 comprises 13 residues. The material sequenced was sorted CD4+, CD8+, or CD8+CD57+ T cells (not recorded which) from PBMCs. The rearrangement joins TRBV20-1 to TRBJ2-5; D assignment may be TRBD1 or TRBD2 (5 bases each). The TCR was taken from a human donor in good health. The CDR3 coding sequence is TGCAGGCCGGGCACGGGACCAATGGAGACCCAGTACTTC. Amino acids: CRPGTGPMETQYF.